This T cell receptor (beta chain) is drawn from a study of control samples from healthy donors and cancer patients. The assay was immunoSEQ multiplex PCR, and TCRdb's table has in-frame clones only and misses some. Of around 71,000 clones in the sample, about 87% were seen once. Per the germline V gene, CDR1 is MDHEN and CDR2 is SYDVKM. The V gene lost 6 bases and the J gene lost 9 bases, with 15 bases spanning the gap. The CDR3 extends over 14 amino acids. This clone was detected only once. The chain employs TRBV28 and TRBJ1-6; unclear D gene. Sequencing used PBMCs. The TCR sequence derives from a woman aged 45-65 years with head and neck cancer. CDR3 nucleotides: TGTGCCAGCAGAATTGCGGGGTTAGGTTCACCCCTCCACTTT. Translation gives CASRIAGLGSPLHF.